This TCR beta chain was recovered during a study of radiation and T cells in renal cell carcinoma. Germline V gene lookup returns CDR1 MNHNS and CDR2 SASEGT. The CDR3 runs to 13 residues. Between the trimmed V and J ends, which lost 4 bases and 1 base, there was a span of 7 bases. This table comes from immunoSEQ multiplex PCR, and its TCRdb copy is limited to in-frame clones, with some not included. The sample lists 100,000 to 150,000 clones; 85% to 90% were seen once. Time point meaning: blood 2 weeks post-SBRT. Treatment: 15 Gy SBRT to primary tumor, nephrectomy 4 weeks later. The source material was blood, sampled from a patient whose treatment included radiotherapy and nephrectomy. The chain carries TRBV6-1 and TRBJ1-1; D not resolved. The source of this sequence is an older woman with renal cell carcinoma. The CDR3 region is CASSGSPNTEAFF. The CDR3 DNA sequence: TGTGCCAGCAGTGGATCTCCGAACACTGAAGCTTTCTTT.